This passage covers 19 T cell receptor beta chains from one sample sequenced in a study of radiotherapy plus CTLA-4 blockade in lung cancer. The protocol was immunoSEQ multiplex PCR, while the TCRdb copy is restricted to in-frame clones and leaves out a portion. The data contain about 88,000 clones, 72% of them singletons. The sample in question was peripheral blood, obtained from a patient treated with radiotherapy plus ipilimumab. The receptors shown here come from a human donor with non-small cell lung cancer that progressed on radiotherapy plus ipilimumab.

The gene calls are TRBV28 and TRBJ2-7, with TRBD2 identical over 15 bases. This CDR3 is 14 amino acids long. Per germline, CDR1 MDHEN and CDR2 SYDVKM. Germline trimming cut 4 bases from V and 7 bases from J; bases unmatched to any gene: 2. Here the CDR3 DNA reads TGTGCCAGCAGTTCCGGACTAGCGGGAGGGGAGCAGTACTTC. Protein product: CASSSGLAGGEQYF.

This clone was picked up a small number of times. This sequence joins TRBV7-9 and TRBJ2-5, with TRBD2 matching 13 bases. CDR3 length: 16 residues. The V gene end was trimmed by 3 bases and the J gene end by 5 bases; junction bases not matched to a gene: 6. The germline CDR1 and CDR2 sequences are SEHNR and FQNEAQ (reference sequence). The chain's CDR3 is CASSFYGLAGVETQYF. The CDR3 DNA sequence: TGTGCCAGCAGCTTTTATGGACTAGCGGGAGTCGAGACCCAGTACTTC.

J is TRBJ2-5 and V is TRBV5-1; D may be TRBD2 (5 bases). CDR1 and CDR2 (germline): SGHRS, YFSETQ. The CDR3 has 14 amino acids. V was clipped by 5 bases and J by 5 bases, with 16 bases between them. This CDR3 is CASSEGRGVETQYF. DNA for the CDR3: TGCGCCAGCAGTGAGGGCCGGGGAGTCGAGACCCAGTACTTC.

The chain couples TRBV4-1 to TRBJ2-7; TRBD1 agrees at 9 bases. CDR3 length: 14 amino acids. Germline V lookup: CDR1 MGHRA, CDR2 YSYEKL. The V segment lost 3 bases and the J segment 2 bases; nucleotides outside the gene matches: 2. CDR3 residues: CASSQDRGPYEQYF. The CDR3 coding sequence is TGCGCCAGCAGCCAGGACAGGGGCCCCTACGAGCAGTACTTC.

This clone was picked up a small number of times. The CDR3 DNA sequence: TGTGCCAGCAGCCCCCTGGGGATAATGAACACTGAAGCTTTCTTT. This gives the protein CASSPLGIMNTEAFF. The chain has TRBV13 and TRBJ1-1; no firm D call. CDR3 length: 15 amino acids. V gave up 5 bases and J gave up 0 bases, with 13 bases separating them. Germline lookup yields CDR1 PRHDT and CDR2 FYEKMQ (reference sequence).

In its sample, this clone was seen a few times. The chain links TRBV6-1 to TRBJ2-1; D may match TRBD1 or TRBD2 (5 bases each). CDR1 is MNHNS, CDR2 SASEGT, per germline. Trimming took off 0 bases at V and 16 bases at J, with 19 bases between the two ends. The CDR3 is 14 amino acids. The CDR3 coding sequence is TGTGCCAGCAGTGAAGCCCACGGTGGGGACGCCCCATTCTTC. Its protein product is CASSEAHGGDAPFF.

V and J are TRBV19 and TRBJ2-1; 7 bases are shared with TRBD1. The V gene's germline CDR1 is LNHDA and CDR2 SQIVND (reference sequence). The CDR3 is made up of 16 amino acids. The ends lost 3 bases at V and 2 bases at J; junction bases unmatched: 7. CDR3 coding DNA: TGTGCCAGTAGTATGAGACAGGGTAGGACCTACAATGAGCAGTTCTTC. This codes for CASSMRQGRTYNEQFF.

This chain uses TRBV2 with TRBJ1-2; TRBD1 matches 10 bases. The germline V gene encodes CDR1 SNHLY and CDR2 FYNNEI. V lost 9 bases, J lost 7 bases, and 11 bases stayed unmatched. This CDR3 spans 14 amino acids. The CDR3 sequence: CARAPGQGLRGYTF. The CDR3 DNA reads as TGTGCCAGGGCTCCGGGACAGGGGCTTCGTGGCTACACCTTC.

J is TRBJ1-6 and V is TRBV27; D is uncertain. V was shortened by 1 base and J by 8 bases, with 6 bases between the two germline ends. This CDR3 region has 13 residues. Looked up from germline, CDR1 is MNHEY and CDR2 is SMNVEV (reference sequence). Here the CDR3 reads CASSLWTDSPLHF. CDR3 nucleotide sequence: TGTGCCAGCAGTTTATGGACGGATTCACCCCTCCACTTT.

V and J are TRBV18 and TRBJ2-3; TRBD1 aligns across 11 bases. Losses at the gene ends were 4 bases for V and 2 bases for J; bases not matched to a gene: 8. CDR1 is KGHSH, CDR2 LQKENI, per germline. The length of the CDR3 is 17 residues. For the CDR3, the DNA is TGTGCCAGCTCACGGGGAGCGGACAGGGGGCACACAGATACGCAGTATTTT. Its translation is CASSRGADRGHTDTQYF.

This clone was found a few times. The chain uses TRBV27 and TRBJ2-3; TRBD2 matches 14 bases. Per germline, CDR1 MNHEY and CDR2 SMNVEV (reference sequence). The CDR3 covers 17 residues. Losses at the gene ends were 4 bases for V and 0 bases for J; bases not matched to a gene: 3. The CDR3 DNA reads TGTGCCAGCAGTTCTGGACTAGCGGGAGGTAGCACAGATACGCAGTATTTT. Protein sequence: CASSSGLAGGSTDTQYF.

In its sample, this clone was seen once. J is TRBJ2-7 and V is TRBV19, with 8 bases fitting TRBD2. V gave up 3 bases and J gave up 1 base; unmatched junction bases: 5. The CDR3 is made up of 15 amino acids. Germline-derived CDR1 and CDR2 are LNHDA and SQIVND (reference sequence). Written as DNA, the CDR3 is TGTGCCAGTAGTATCCGGGGGGGGCGATCCTACGAGCAGTACTTC. Encoded protein: CASSIRGGRSYEQYF.

This clone was seen a few times. The chain joins TRBV9 to TRBJ2-7; D unclear. The CDR3 totals 14 residues. Germline CDR1 is SGDLS and CDR2 is YYNGEE. The V end lost 4 bases, the J end lost 3 bases, and 14 bases lay between the germline ends. The CDR3 DNA reads TGTGCCAGCAGCCCCTGGACGCAGAACTACGAGCAGTACTTC. It codes for CASSPWTQNYEQYF. Full variable domain (outside the CDR3, taken from reference TRBV9 and TRBJ2-7): DSGVTQTPKHLITATGQRVTLRCSPRSGDLSVYWYQQSLDQGLQFLIQYYNGEERAKGNILERFSAQQFPDLHSELNLSSLELGDSALYFCASSPWTQNYEQYFGPGTRLTVT.

About this clone itself: The same CDR3 also results from other DNA sequences found in this sample. The gene calls are TRBV5-1 and TRBJ2-5, with D possibly being TRBD2 (6 bases). This CDR3 spans 12 amino acids. V lost 5 bases and J 1 base, leaving 6 bases between the germline ends. The germline V gene encodes CDR1 SGHRS and CDR2 YFSETQ. For the CDR3, the DNA is TGCGCCAGCAGGGGAGGCCAAGAGACCCAGTACTTC. Amino acids: CASRGGQETQYF.

The gene calls are TRBV6-6 and TRBJ1-2, with TRBD1 matching over 8 bases. V lost 6 bases and J lost 4; bases outside the gene matches: 7. The length of the CDR3 is 14 residues. The V gene's germline CDR1 is MNHNY and CDR2 SVGAGI (reference sequence). CDR3 residues: CASSPDRGGYGYTF. For the CDR3, the DNA is TGTGCCAGCAGCCCCGACAGGGGCGGCTATGGCTACACCTTC.

The chain links TRBV5-4 to TRBJ1-2, with D perhaps matching TRBD1 (5 bases). With 0 bases removed from V and 4 bases from J, the gap between germline ends came to 10 bases. CDR3 size: 14 residues. CDR1 and CDR2 from the germline V gene are SGHNT and YYREEE (reference sequence). CDR3 nucleotides: TGTGCCAGCAGCTTGGAGGGGCCACCCTATGGCTACACCTTC. It specifies CASSLEGPPYGYTF.

This clone was seen a single time. A read error is possible here, since a much larger clone lies one base away. At the DNA level, this CDR3 is encoded by other sequences in the same sample as well. This chain uses TRBV28 with TRBJ2-2; maybe TRBD1 (5 bases). CDR3 length equals 17 residues. CDR1 is MDHEN, CDR2 SYDVKM, per germline. The CDR3: CASLWTSQNVNTGELFF. The CDR3 DNA follows: TGTGCTAGCTTGTGGACATCCCAGAATGTGAACACCGGGGAGCTGTTTTTT. The complete variable domain, with remaining parts taken from reference TRBV28 and TRBJ2-2, reads DVKVTQSSRYLVKRTGEKVFLECVQDMDHENMFWYRQDPGLGLRLIYFSYDVKMKEKGDIPEGYSVSREKKERFSLILESASTNQTSMYLCASLWTSQNVNTGELFFGEGSRLTVL.

This chain connects TRBV7-2 to TRBJ2-1; 7 nucleotides match TRBD1. Losses at the gene ends were 2 bases for V and 2 bases for J; bases not matched to a gene: 12. Germline CDR1 is SGHTA and CDR2 is FQGNSA. The CDR3 is 18 amino acids. The CDR3 DNA reads as TGTGCCAGCAGCTTAAAGGGGGCCGGGTACTTCCCCTACAATGAGCAGTTCTTC. Amino acids: CASSLKGAGYFPYNEQFF.

The chain combines TRBV6-1 with TRBJ2-7, with 9 positions matching TRBD1. V gave up 11 bases and J gave up 6 bases; unmatched junction bases: 8. This CDR3 has 12 residues. Germline lookup yields CDR1 MNHNS and CDR2 SASEGT. CDR3 nucleotide sequence: TGTGCCGCGCGACAGGGGGGGGTCGAGCAGTACTTC. Protein: CAARQGGVEQYF.